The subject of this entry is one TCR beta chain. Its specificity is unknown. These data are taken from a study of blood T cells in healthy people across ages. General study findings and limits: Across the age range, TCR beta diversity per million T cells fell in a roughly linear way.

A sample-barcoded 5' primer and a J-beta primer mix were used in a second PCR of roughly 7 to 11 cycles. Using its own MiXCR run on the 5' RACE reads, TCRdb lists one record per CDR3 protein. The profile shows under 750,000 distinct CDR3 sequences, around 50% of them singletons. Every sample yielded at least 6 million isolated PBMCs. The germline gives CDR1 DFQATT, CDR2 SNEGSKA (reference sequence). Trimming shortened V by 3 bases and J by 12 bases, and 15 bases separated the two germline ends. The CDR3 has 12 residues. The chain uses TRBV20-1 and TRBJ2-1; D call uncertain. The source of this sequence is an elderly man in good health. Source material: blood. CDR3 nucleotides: TGCAGTGCTAGGGGGTCCGGTCAAACGCAGTTCTTC. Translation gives CSARGSGQTQFF.